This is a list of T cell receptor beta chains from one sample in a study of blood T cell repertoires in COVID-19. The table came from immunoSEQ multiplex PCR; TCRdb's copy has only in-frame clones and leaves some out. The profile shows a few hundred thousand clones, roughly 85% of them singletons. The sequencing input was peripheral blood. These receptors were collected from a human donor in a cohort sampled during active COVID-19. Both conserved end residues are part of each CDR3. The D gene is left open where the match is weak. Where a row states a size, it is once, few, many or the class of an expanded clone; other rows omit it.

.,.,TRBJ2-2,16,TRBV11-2,CASSLGVQVSSGELFF,TGTGCCAGCAGCTTAGGAGTACAGGTCTCCTCTGGGGAGCTGTTTTTT
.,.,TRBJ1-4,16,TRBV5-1,CASSLAEAATNEKLFF,TGCGCCAGCAGCTTGGCCGAGGCAGCAACTAATGAAAAACTGTTTTTT
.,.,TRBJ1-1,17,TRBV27,CASSRKPGRVMNTEAFF,TGTGCCAGCAGTCGAAAACCAGGGAGGGTTATGAACACTGAAGCTTTCTTT
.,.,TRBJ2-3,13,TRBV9,CASSVLSMDTQYF,TGTGCCAGCAGCGTACTAAGCATGGATACGCAGTATTTT
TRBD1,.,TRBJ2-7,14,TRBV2,CASSGGRGSYEQYF,TGTGCCAGCAGTGGGGGCAGGGGGTCCTACGAGCAGTACTTC
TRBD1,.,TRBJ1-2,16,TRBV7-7,CASSSDRKIYFGGYTF,TGTGCCAGCAGCTCGGACAGGAAGATCTACTTCGGTGGCTACACCTTC
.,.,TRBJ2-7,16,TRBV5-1,CASSFVGRNEHYEQYF,TGCGCCAGCAGCTTCGTCGGCAGGAATGAGCACTACGAGCAGTACTTC
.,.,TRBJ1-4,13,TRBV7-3,CASSFLTGEKLFF,TGTGCCAGCAGCTTCTTGACAGGCGAAAAACTGTTTTTT
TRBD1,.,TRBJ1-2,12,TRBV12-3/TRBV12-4,CASSETGDSYTF,TGTGCCAGCAGCGAAACAGGGGATAGCTACACCTTC
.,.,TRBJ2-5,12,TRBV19,CATAPEGETQYF,TGTGCCACCGCCCCGGAGGGGGAGACCCAGTACTTC
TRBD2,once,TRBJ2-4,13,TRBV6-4,CASSSGGENIQYF,TGTGCCAGCAGTAGCGGGGGGGAAAACATTCAGTACTTC
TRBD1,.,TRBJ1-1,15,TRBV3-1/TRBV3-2,CASSQSTGGYTEAFF,TGTGCCAGCAGCCAAAGTACAGGGGGGTACACTGAAGCTTTCTTT
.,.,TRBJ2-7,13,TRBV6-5,CASTQGEPREQYF,TGTGCCAGCACCCAGGGCGAGCCGAGGGAGCAGTACTTC
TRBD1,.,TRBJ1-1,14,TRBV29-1,CSAERDRGITEAFF,TGCAGCGCCGAGAGGGACAGGGGCATAACTGAAGCTTTCTTT
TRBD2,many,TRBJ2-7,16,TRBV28,CASSSISSGVLYEQYF,TGTGCCAGCAGCTCCATCTCCAGCGGGGTCCTCTACGAGCAGTACTTC
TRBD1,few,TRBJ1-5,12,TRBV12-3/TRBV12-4,CASSTGGKPQHF,TGTGCCAGCAGTACAGGGGGCAAGCCCCAGCATTTT
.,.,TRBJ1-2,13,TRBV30,CAWTLDGGYGYTF,TGTGCCTGGACCCTGGACGGAGGCTATGGCTACACCTTC
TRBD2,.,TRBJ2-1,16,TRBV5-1,CASSLGTSGGYNEQFF,TGCGCCAGCAGCCTCGGGACTAGCGGGGGTTACAATGAGCAGTTCTTC
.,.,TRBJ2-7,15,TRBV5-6,CASSLEGSGAYEQYF,TGTGCCAGCAGCTTGGAAGGGAGTGGCGCCTACGAGCAGTACTTC
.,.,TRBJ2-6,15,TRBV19,CASSVRGTGANVLTF,TGTGCCAGTAGTGTTAGGGGTACTGGGGCCAACGTCCTGACTTTC
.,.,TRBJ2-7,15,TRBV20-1,CSASNSGPSDYEQYF,TGCAGTGCTAGTAATTCAGGCCCATCTGACTACGAGCAGTACTTC
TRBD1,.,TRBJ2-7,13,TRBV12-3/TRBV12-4,CASSFLGQNEQYF,TGTGCCAGCAGTTTTTTGGGACAGAACGAGCAGTACTTC
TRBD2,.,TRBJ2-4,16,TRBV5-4,CASSLRLAGGPGIQYF,TGTGCCAGCAGCTTGAGGTTAGCGGGGGGGCCAGGCATTCAGTACTTC
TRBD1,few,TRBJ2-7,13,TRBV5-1,CASSWDRAPEQYF,TGCGCCAGCAGTTGGGACAGGGCGCCCGAGCAGTACTTC
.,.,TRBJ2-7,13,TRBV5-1,CASTPGPNYEQYF,TGCGCCAGCACACCCGGTCCCAACTACGAGCAGTACTTC
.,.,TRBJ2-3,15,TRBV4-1,CASSQGGGSTDTQYF,TGCGCCAGCAGCCAAGGAGGCGGGAGCACAGATACGCAGTATTTT
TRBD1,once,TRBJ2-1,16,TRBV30,CAWSGFAGGGSDEQFF,TGTGCCTGGAGTGGGTTCGCAGGGGGCGGATCCGATGAGCAGTTCTTC
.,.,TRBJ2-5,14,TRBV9,CASSVGGGSETQYF,TGTGCCAGCAGCGTAGGCGGAGGGTCAGAGACCCAGTACTTC
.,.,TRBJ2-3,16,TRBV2,CASSGGRAGPTDTQYF,TGTGCCAGCAGTGGGGGCAGGGCAGGCCCTACAGATACGCAGTATTTT
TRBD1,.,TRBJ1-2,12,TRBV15,CATRNGQAGYTF,TGTGCCACCAGGAACGGACAGGCTGGCTACACCTTC
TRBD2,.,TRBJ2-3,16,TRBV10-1,CASSESGERDPDTQYF,TGCGCCAGCAGTGAGTCCGGGGAGCGGGACCCAGATACGCAGTATTTT
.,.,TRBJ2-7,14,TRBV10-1,CASSRSLTDYEQYF,TGCGCCAGCAGTCGCTCCCTAACCGACTACGAGCAGTACTTC
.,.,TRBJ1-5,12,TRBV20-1,CSASEENQPQHF,TGCAGTGCTAGTGAGGAGAATCAGCCCCAGCATTTT
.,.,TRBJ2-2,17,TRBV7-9,CASSLVVGGRGTGELFF,TGTGCCAGCAGCTTAGTCGTTGGGGGCAGGGGCACCGGGGAGCTGTTTTTT
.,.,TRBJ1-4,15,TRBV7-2,CASSAPGAGEEKLFF,TGTGCCAGCAGCGCCCCGGGAGCCGGAGAAGAAAAACTGTTTTTT
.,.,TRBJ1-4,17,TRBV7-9,CASSFSWSGGTNEKLFF,TGTGCCAGCAGCTTTAGTTGGTCGGGTGGAACTAATGAAAAACTGTTTTTT
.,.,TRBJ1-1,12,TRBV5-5,CASSPLNTEAFF,TGTGCCAGCAGTCCTCTGAACACTGAAGCTTTCTTT
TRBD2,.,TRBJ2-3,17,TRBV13,CASGKEGLAGETDTQYF,TGTGCCAGCGGCAAAGAGGGACTAGCGGGGGAAACAGATACGCAGTATTTT
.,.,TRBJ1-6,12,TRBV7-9,CASSSGDSPLHF,TGTGCCAGCAGCTCAGGCGATTCACCCCTCCACTTT
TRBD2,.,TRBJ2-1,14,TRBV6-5,CASTKGLADNEQFF,TGTGCCAGCACTAAGGGACTAGCGGACAATGAGCAGTTCTTC
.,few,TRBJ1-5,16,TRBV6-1,CASSVTGYGGNQPQHF,TGTGCCAGCAGTGTTACAGGGTACGGTGGAAATCAGCCCCAGCATTTT
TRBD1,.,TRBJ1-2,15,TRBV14,CASSQGRDRGYGYTF,TGTGCCAGCAGCCAAGGGCGGGACAGGGGTTATGGCTACACCTTC
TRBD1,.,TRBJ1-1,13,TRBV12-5,CASEIGTGAEAFF,TGTGCTAGTGAAATCGGGACAGGGGCTGAAGCTTTCTTT
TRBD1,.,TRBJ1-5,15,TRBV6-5,CASHRDRGWNQPQHF,TGTGCCAGTCACCGGGACAGGGGATGGAATCAGCCCCAGCATTTT
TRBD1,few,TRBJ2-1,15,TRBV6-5,CASSYRGQGTSEQFF,TGTGCCAGCAGTTACAGGGGACAGGGGACATCTGAGCAGTTCTTC
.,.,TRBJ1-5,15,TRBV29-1,CSVVLPEYSNQPQHF,TGCAGCGTTGTTCTGCCGGAGTATAGCAATCAGCCCCAGCATTTT
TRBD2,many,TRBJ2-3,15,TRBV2,CASSVARGFTDTQYF,TGTGCCAGCAGTGTAGCGCGGGGGTTCACAGATACGCAGTATTTT
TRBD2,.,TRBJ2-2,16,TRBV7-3,CASSRSPSGNTGELFF,TGTGCCAGCAGCCGATCCCCTAGCGGGAACACCGGGGAGCTGTTTTTT
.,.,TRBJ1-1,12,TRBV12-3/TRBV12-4,CASSIMNTEAFF,TGTGCCAGCAGTATAATGAACACTGAAGCTTTCTTT
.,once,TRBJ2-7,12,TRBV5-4,CASSSQGNEQYF,TGTGCCAGCAGCTCACAGGGTAACGAGCAGTACTTC
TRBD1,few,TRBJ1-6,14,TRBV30,CAWIRDSAYSPLHF,TGTGCCTGGATCCGGGACAGCGCTTATTCACCCCTCCACTTT
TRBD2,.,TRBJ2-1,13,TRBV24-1,CATGGGAMNEQFF,TGTGCCACCGGCGGGGGGGCTATGAATGAGCAGTTCTTC
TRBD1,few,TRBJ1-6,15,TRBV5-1,CASSLFGTDNSPLHF,TGCGCCAGCAGCTTGTTTGGGACAGACAATTCACCCCTCCACTTT